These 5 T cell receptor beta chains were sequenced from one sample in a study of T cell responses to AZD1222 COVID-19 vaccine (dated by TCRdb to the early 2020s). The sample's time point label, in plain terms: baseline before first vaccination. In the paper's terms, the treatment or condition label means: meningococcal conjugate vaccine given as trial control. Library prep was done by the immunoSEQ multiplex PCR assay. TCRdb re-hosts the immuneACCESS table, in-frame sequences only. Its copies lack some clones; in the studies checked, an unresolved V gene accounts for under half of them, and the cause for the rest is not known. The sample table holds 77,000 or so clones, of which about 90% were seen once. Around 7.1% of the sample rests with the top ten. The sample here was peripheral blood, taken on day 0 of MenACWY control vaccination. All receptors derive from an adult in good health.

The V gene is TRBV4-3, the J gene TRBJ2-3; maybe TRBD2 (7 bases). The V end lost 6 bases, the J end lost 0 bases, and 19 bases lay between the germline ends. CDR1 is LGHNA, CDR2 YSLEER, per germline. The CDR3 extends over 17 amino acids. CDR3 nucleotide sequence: TGCGCCAGCAGACGTGAGATCGCGGGGGCAAGCACAGATACGCAGTATTTT. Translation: CASRREIAGASTDTQYF.

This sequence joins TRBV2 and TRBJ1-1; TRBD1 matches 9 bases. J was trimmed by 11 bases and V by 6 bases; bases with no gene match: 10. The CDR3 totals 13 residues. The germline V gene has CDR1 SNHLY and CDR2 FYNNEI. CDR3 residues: CASRRTGDVTAFF. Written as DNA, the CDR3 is TGTGCCAGCAGACGGACAGGGGATGTAACGGCTTTCTTT.

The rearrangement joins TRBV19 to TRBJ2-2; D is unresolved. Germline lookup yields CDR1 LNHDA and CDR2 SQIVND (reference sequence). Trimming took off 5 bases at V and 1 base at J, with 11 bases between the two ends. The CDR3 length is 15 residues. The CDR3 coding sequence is TGTGCCAGTAGTTCCGAATTACTGAACACCGGGGAGCTGTTTTTT. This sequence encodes CASSSELLNTGELFF.

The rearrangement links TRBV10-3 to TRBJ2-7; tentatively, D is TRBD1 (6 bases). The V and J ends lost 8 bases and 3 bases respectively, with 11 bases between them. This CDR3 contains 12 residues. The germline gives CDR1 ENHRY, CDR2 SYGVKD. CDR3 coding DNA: TGTGCCATCTCCCGGGACAACTACGAGCAGTACTTC. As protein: CAISRDNYEQYF.

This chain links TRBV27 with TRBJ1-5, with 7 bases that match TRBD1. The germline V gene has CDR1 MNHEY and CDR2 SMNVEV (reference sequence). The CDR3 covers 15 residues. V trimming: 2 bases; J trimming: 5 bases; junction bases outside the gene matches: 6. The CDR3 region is CASSLISRGDQPQHF. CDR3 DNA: TGTGCCAGCAGTTTAATTTCCAGGGGGGATCAGCCCCAGCATTTT.